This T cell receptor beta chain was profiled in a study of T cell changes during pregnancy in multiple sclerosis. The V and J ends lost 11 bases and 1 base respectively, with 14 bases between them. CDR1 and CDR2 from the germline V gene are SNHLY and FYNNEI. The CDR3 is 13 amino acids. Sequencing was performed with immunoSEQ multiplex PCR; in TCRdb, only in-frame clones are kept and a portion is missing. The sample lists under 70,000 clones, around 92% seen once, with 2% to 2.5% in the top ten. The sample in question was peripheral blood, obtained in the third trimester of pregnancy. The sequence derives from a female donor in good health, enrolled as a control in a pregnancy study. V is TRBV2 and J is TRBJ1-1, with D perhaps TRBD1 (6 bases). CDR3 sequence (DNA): TGTGCCGTGTACAGGGAGCAGAACACTGAAGCTTTCTTT. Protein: CAVYREQNTEAFF.